Each of the 27 T cell receptor beta chains below was sequenced from the same sample in a study of T-cell memory formation after mild COVID-19. TCRdb independently ran MiXCR on the 5' RACE reads; one entry per CDR3 protein. The sample yields 190,000 or so distinct CDR3 sequences, 20% to 25% seen once. Material for sequencing was PBMCs or a T cell subset sorted from them (not recorded which). The origin of the receptors is an adult woman who had mild COVID-19 (a few samples of this study predate the infection). Cell type and time point are not known.

The chain joins TRBV10-3 to TRBJ2-1; 8 bases fit TRBD1. Germline assignment: CDR1 ENHRY and CDR2 SYGVKD. The CDR3 covers 15 residues. V shed 4 bases, J shed 3 bases, and the junction held 5 bases outside the gene matches. CDR3 amino acids: CAISGRGTGYNEQFF. CDR3 in DNA: TGTGCCATCAGTGGGAGGGGGACAGGCTACAATGAGCAGTTCTTC.

In this sample, this clonotype turned up a few times. The chain employs TRBV4-3 and TRBJ2-7, with D maybe TRBD1 (6 bases). Trimming took off 0 bases at V and 3 bases at J, with 15 bases between the two ends. The germline gives CDR1 LGHNA, CDR2 YSLEER. The CDR3 has 16 amino acids. DNA for the CDR3: TGCGCCAGCAGCCAAGATTGGGGCAGGGGCTACTACGAGCAGTACTTC. Translation: CASSQDWGRGYYEQYF.

The rearrangement joins TRBV7-9 to TRBJ1-2; D might be TRBD1 (6 bases). The CDR3 consists of 19 residues. V was pared by 5 bases and J by 0 bases, with 25 bases between. Germline loops: CDR1 SEHNR, CDR2 FQNEAQ (reference sequence). CDR3 DNA: TGTGCCAGCAGCCTGCTTTTGGAGGACAGTGCCCCAGCTAACTATGGCTACACCTTC. It is translated as CASSLLLEDSAPANYGYTF.

The J gene is TRBJ2-5, the V gene TRBV7-9; 11 bases map to TRBD2. Trimming removed 10 bases from V and 1 base from J; junction bases left unmatched: 8. There are 15 residues in the CDR3. Germline values: CDR1 SEHNR, CDR2 FQNEAQ (reference sequence). In DNA form, the CDR3 reads TGTGCCACGGGGGTACTAGCGGGAGTCCAAGAGACCCAGTACTTC. Protein sequence: CATGVLAGVQETQYF.

The chain joins TRBV4-1 to TRBJ2-2; possibly TRBD2 for D (7 bases). V was trimmed by 3 bases and J by 6 bases, leaving 17 bases between them. There are 16 residues in the CDR3. Germline-derived CDR1 and CDR2 are MGHRA and YSYEKL. The CDR3 loop is CASSHVAQGRAGELFF. In DNA, the CDR3 is TGCGCCAGCAGCCATGTGGCCCAGGGGAGGGCCGGGGAGCTGTTTTTT.

This clonotype was counted between two and nine times. The rearrangement joins TRBV3-1 to TRBJ2-1; TRBD2 matches 10 bases. This CDR3 has 14 amino acids. J was trimmed by 8 bases and V by 8 bases; bases with no gene match: 9. Per the germline V gene, CDR1 is LGHDT and CDR2 is YNNKEL (reference sequence). The CDR3 sequence: CASEASGSQDEQFF. The CDR3 bases are TGTGCCAGCGAGGCTAGCGGGAGTCAGGATGAGCAGTTCTTC.

This clonotype showed up just a few times. V is TRBV14 and J is TRBJ2-1, with D possibly TRBD2 on 7 matching bases. This CDR3 contains 19 residues. V was pared by 4 bases and J by 1 base, with 23 bases between. Germline CDR1 is SGHDN and CDR2 is FVKESK. The CDR3 protein is CASSPMWGAASGSYNEQFF. In nucleotides, the CDR3 is TGTGCCAGCAGCCCCATGTGGGGGGCGGCTAGCGGATCCTACAATGAGCAGTTCTTC.

This clonotype was seen more than once but under ten times. The chain couples TRBV5-1 to TRBJ2-2; 7 positions agree with TRBD2. The V and J ends lost 0 bases and 3 bases, in that order; junction bases with no gene match: 5. The CDR3 runs to 16 residues. Germline values: CDR1 SGHRS, CDR2 YFSETQ. The CDR3 here is CASSLAQGGHTGELFF. For the CDR3, the DNA is TGCGCCAGCAGCTTGGCGCAGGGAGGGCACACCGGGGAGCTGTTTTTT.

The chain recombines TRBV7-9 with TRBJ2-7; TRBD1 or TRBD2 may be the D gene (5 bases each). CDR1 and CDR2 from the germline V gene are SEHNR and FQNEAQ (reference sequence). Trimming shortened V by 5 bases and J by 0 bases, and 11 bases separated the two germline ends. The CDR3 contains 14 residues. This chain's CDR3 is CASSEPGTSYEQYF. Written as DNA, the CDR3 is TGTGCCAGCAGCGAGCCCGGGACCTCCTACGAGCAGTACTTC. The variable domain in full, completed from reference TRBV7-9 and TRBJ2-7, reads DTGVSQNPRHKITKRGQNVTFRCDPISEHNRLYWYRQTLGQGPEFLTYFQNEAQLEKSRLLSDRFSAERPKGSFSTLEIQRTEQGDSAMYLCASSEPGTSYEQYFGPGTRLTVT.

The chain has TRBV7-9 and TRBJ2-7, with D possibly TRBD1 on 6 matching bases. Germline V gene sequence: CDR1 SEHNR, CDR2 FQNEAQ (reference sequence). Deletions cut 1 base from V and 5 bases from J, with 12 bases between. The CDR3 contains 14 residues. CDR3 amino acids: CASSLDAGVNEQYF. In DNA form, the CDR3 reads TGTGCCAGCAGCTTAGATGCAGGGGTAAACGAGCAGTACTTC. Full variable domain (rest looked up from reference TRBV7-9 and TRBJ2-7): DTGVSQNPRHKITKRGQNVTFRCDPISEHNRLYWYRQTLGQGPEFLTYFQNEAQLEKSRLLSDRFSAERPKGSFSTLEIQRTEQGDSAMYLCASSLDAGVNEQYFGPGTRLTVT.

This clonotype came up a few times. The V and J genes are TRBV12-3 or TRBV12-4 and TRBJ1-1; 8 bases map to TRBD1. V lost 5 bases to trimming and J lost 5 bases; unmatched junction nucleotides: 7. The CDR3 extends over 14 amino acids. Written as DNA, the CDR3 is TGTGCCAGCAGTCCTTACAGGGGGACGACTGAAGCTTTCTTT. It is translated as CASSPYRGTTEAFF.

This clonotype was seen more than once but under ten times. The rearrangement links TRBV5-5 to TRBJ2-7, with D possibly being TRBD1 (6 bases). The germline V gene has CDR1 SGHKS and CDR2 YYEKEE (reference sequence). This CDR3 comprises 15 residues. Trimming cost V 4 bases and J 2 bases, with 16 bases left between them. CDR3 sequence: CASSPAVAGAYEQYF. The CDR3 nucleotides are TGTGCCAGCAGCCCCGCGGTGGCAGGGGCCTACGAGCAGTACTTC. Variable domain in full (rest from reference TRBV5-5 and TRBJ2-7): DAGVTQSPTHLIKTRGQQVTLRCSPISGHKSVSWYQQVLGQGPQFIFQYYEKEERGRGNFPDRFSARQFPNYSSELNVNALLLGDSALYLCASSPAVAGAYEQYFGPGTRLTVT.

This CDR3 reads CASSHPSRGDSYNEQFF. As DNA, the CDR3 is TGCGCCAGCAGCCACCCCTCGCGGGGCGATTCTTACAATGAGCAGTTCTTC. The chain employs TRBV4-1 and TRBJ2-1, with D perhaps TRBD2 (6 bases). This CDR3 is built from 17 residues. The V end lost 3 bases, the J end lost 4 bases, and 19 bases lay between the germline ends. Germline V gene sequence: CDR1 MGHRA, CDR2 YSYEKL.

This chain links TRBV7-9 with TRBJ2-7; 7 nucleotides match TRBD1. V gave up 5 bases and J gave up 4 bases; unmatched junction bases: 8. CDR3 size: 14 residues. Germline lookup yields CDR1 SEHNR and CDR2 FQNEAQ (reference sequence). The CDR3 spells CASSVTGDLYEQYF. In DNA form, the CDR3 reads TGTGCCAGCAGCGTTACAGGGGACCTATACGAGCAGTACTTC. The whole variable domain, filled in from reference TRBV7-9 and TRBJ2-7, reads DTGVSQNPRHKITKRGQNVTFRCDPISEHNRLYWYRQTLGQGPEFLTYFQNEAQLEKSRLLSDRFSAERPKGSFSTLEIQRTEQGDSAMYLCASSVTGDLYEQYFGPGTRLTVT.

The rearrangement uses TRBV20-1 and TRBJ2-1, with 7 bases lining up with TRBD2. This CDR3 is 17 amino acids long. Unmatched junction bases numbered 11, after V lost 0 bases and J lost 3 bases. The germline V gene encodes CDR1 DFQATT and CDR2 SNEGSKA (reference sequence). The DNA of the CDR3 is TGCAGTGCTAGAGATAGAACCGGGGGGAGATACTACAATGAGCAGTTCTTC. Translated, it gives CSARDRTGGRYYNEQFF.

The chain employs TRBV15 and TRBJ2-7, with D possibly being TRBD2 (5 bases). Between the trimmed V and J ends, which lost 3 bases and 1 base, there was a span of 10 bases. The CDR3 sequence is 14 residues long. Germline-derived CDR1 and CDR2 are LNHNV and YYDKDF (reference sequence). The CDR3 is CATSSDRDSYEQYF. The CDR3 DNA follows: TGTGCCACCAGCAGCGACCGGGATTCCTACGAGCAGTACTTC.

This clonotype was seen once. J is TRBJ2-7 and V is TRBV4-1, with a weak D call TRBD2 (7 bases). V lost 2 bases and J 1 base, leaving 15 bases between the germline ends. Germline CDR1 MGHRA, CDR2 YSYEKL. The CDR3 runs 16 residues. The CDR3 here is CASSQSEGGASYEQYF. Here the CDR3 DNA reads TGCGCCAGCAGCCAATCGGAGGGGGGGGCATCCTACGAGCAGTACTTC.

This clonotype has more than one count but fewer than ten. J is TRBJ2-1 and V is TRBV7-8, with 11 bases lining up with TRBD1. With 5 bases clipped from V and 8 bases from J, the junction kept 8 bases outside the gene matches. The germline gives CDR1 SGHVS, CDR2 FQNEAQ. The CDR3 runs 15 residues. CDR3 region: CASSDPGQGAYEQFF. CDR3 bases: TGTGCCAGCAGCGACCCAGGACAGGGGGCCTATGAGCAGTTCTTC.

The chain employs TRBV7-9 and TRBJ2-1; 7 nucleotides align to TRBD2. The CDR3 is made up of 15 amino acids. Germline V gene sequence: CDR1 SEHNR, CDR2 FQNEAQ (reference sequence). V shed 5 bases and J 6 bases; nucleotides not matched to a gene: 10. DNA for the CDR3: TGTGCCAGCAGCCAATCAATGGGGGGGACCAATGAGCAGTTCTTC. Protein product: CASSQSMGGTNEQFF.

The J gene is TRBJ2-5, the V gene TRBV4-1; D is undetermined. From germline, CDR1 is MGHRA and CDR2 YSYEKL. The V end was cut by 4 bases, the J end by 5 bases, with 11 bases between. The CDR3 spans 13 residues. As DNA, the CDR3 is TGCGCCAGCAGCCTAGGAGACGGGGAGACCCAGTACTTC. This encodes CASSLGDGETQYF.

This clonotype came up a few times. This chain links TRBV27 with TRBJ2-3, with D possibly matching TRBD2 (6 bases). The V gene lost 0 bases and the J gene lost 5 bases, with 18 bases spanning the gap. The CDR3 totals 17 residues. The germline V gene has CDR1 MNHEY and CDR2 SMNVEV (reference sequence). CDR3 in amino acids: CASSLSFYLVGGDTQYF. CDR3 nucleotides: TGTGCCAGCAGTTTATCCTTCTACCTCGTCGGGGGAGATACGCAGTATTTT.

This clonotype has a handful of counts. V gene TRBV5-5 combines with J gene TRBJ1-2; 10 nucleotides match TRBD1. The V gene end was trimmed by 4 bases and the J gene end by 4 bases; junction bases not matched to a gene: 10. This CDR3 is 16 amino acids long. Germline V lookup: CDR1 SGHKS, CDR2 YYEKEE (reference sequence). The CDR3 sequence: CASSRDRGYSIYGYTF. CDR3 sequence (DNA): TGTGCCAGCAGCCGGGACAGGGGATATTCCATCTATGGCTACACCTTC.

The chain is built from TRBV12-3 or TRBV12-4 and TRBJ2-1, with D possibly matching TRBD1 (5 bases). V dropped 3 bases and J dropped 1 base, with 7 bases sitting between them. CDR3 length: 14 amino acids. CDR3 bases: TGTGCCAGCAGTTTGGGGCAGTCCTACAATGAGCAGTTCTTC. This gives the protein CASSLGQSYNEQFF.

The table lists this clonotype with a few counts. The junction differs from germline at one of its ends, possibly a read error. The gene calls are TRBV7-7 and TRBJ2-7; 12 nucleotides align to TRBD2. CDR1 is SSHAT, CDR2 FNYEAQ, per germline (reference sequence). This CDR3 comprises 17 residues. This chain's CDR3 is CASSLKGLAGNSYEQYF. The CDR3 bases are TGTGCTAGCAGCCTCAAAGGACTAGCGGGGAACTCCTACGAGCAGTACTTC.

This clonotype was seen more than once but under ten times. This chain links TRBV27 with TRBJ2-4; D possibly uses TRBD1 or TRBD2 (5 bases each). CDR1 and CDR2 (germline): MNHEY, SMNVEV (reference sequence). V lost 5 bases to trimming and J lost 1 base, with 12 bases between them. This CDR3 comprises 15 residues. The CDR3 DNA is TGTGCCAGCAGTCCCATGGGGACGGCCAAAAACATTCAGTACTTC. Amino acids: CASSPMGTAKNIQYF.

The V and J genes are TRBV4-2 and TRBJ1-5, with 12 bases that match TRBD1. There are 15 residues in the CDR3. Germline V gives CDR1 LGHNA, CDR2 YNFKEQ. Trimming took 3 bases from V and 6 from J; bases not matched to a gene: 3. CDR3 in amino acids: CASSQGQGASQPQHF. The CDR3 DNA reads as TGTGCCAGCAGCCAGGGACAGGGGGCAAGTCAGCCCCAGCATTTT.

The chain uses TRBV4-3 and TRBJ2-7; D is possibly TRBD1 (6 bases). Germline CDR1 LGHNA, CDR2 YSLEER. There are 18 residues in the CDR3. Trimming cost V 0 bases and J 2 bases, with 20 bases left between them. DNA for the CDR3: TGCGCCAGCAGCCAAGAACCCCCAACAGGGAACCCGGCCTACGAGCAGTACTTC. Amino acid sequence: CASSQEPPTGNPAYEQYF.